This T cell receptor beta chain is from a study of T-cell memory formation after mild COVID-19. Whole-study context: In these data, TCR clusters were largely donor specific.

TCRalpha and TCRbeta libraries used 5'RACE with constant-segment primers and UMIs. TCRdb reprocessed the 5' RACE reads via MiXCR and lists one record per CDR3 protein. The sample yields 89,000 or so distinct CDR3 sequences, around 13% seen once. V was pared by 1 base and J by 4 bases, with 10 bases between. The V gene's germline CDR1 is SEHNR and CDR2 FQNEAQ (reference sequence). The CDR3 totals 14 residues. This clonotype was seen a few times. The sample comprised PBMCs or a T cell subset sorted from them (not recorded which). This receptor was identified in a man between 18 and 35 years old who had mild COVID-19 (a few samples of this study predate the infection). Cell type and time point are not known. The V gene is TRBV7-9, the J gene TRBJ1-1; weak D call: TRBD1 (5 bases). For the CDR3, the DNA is TGTGCCAGCAGCTTAGGGGGGGATCTCACTGAAGCTTTCTTT. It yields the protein CASSLGGDLTEAFF.